Listed below are T cell receptor beta chains from one sample, sequenced in a study of T cell responses to AZD1222 COVID-19 vaccine. Repertoires were generated with immunoSEQ multiplex PCR, while TCRdb's copy carries only in-frame clones and drops some. Counted here are under 60,000 clones, around nine tenths occurring once; the ten biggest clones make up less than 6%. The starting material was peripheral blood, obtained 28 days after the second AZD1222 dose. The receptor set was obtained from an adult who received the AZD1222 COVID-19 vaccine. Both conserved end residues are part of each CDR3. A D gene is named only where the DNA matches it firmly. Clone size is stated in some rows and not others, as once, few, many or a class when expanded.

>TRBJ2-7|.|TRBV2|.
TGTGCCAGCACCTGGAGGGATTCCGGGGGCGAGCAGTACTTC
CASTWRDSGGEQYF
>TRBJ2-3|.|TRBV19|.
TGTGCCAGTACTGAGACGGATATTACAGATACGCAGTATTTT
CASTETDITDTQYF
>TRBJ2-7|.|TRBV10-3|.
TGTGCCATCAGTGATCGGAGAGACTCCTACGAGCAGTACTTC
CAISDRRDSYEQYF
>TRBJ2-7|few|TRBV13|TRBD1
TGTGCCAGCAGCTCGCGGACAGGGGGTAACGAGCAGTACTTC
CASSSRTGGNEQYF
>TRBJ1-6|.|TRBV5-1|TRBD1
TGCGCCAGCAGCTCCGGGACAGATAATTCACCCCTCCACTTT
CASSSGTDNSPLHF
>TRBJ2-2|.|TRBV5-4|.
TGTGCCAGCAGCTTGTCGGTCGGGACTTCGGACAGGGGGGAGCTGTTTTTT
CASSLSVGTSDRGELFF
>TRBJ1-1|.|TRBV28|.
TGTGCCAGCAGTTTTGGGGGGTATCGACAGTTTGACGCGACTGAAGCTTTCTTT
CASSFGGYRQFDATEAFF
>TRBJ1-6|once|TRBV4-1|TRBD1
TGCGCCAGCAGCCGCGGACAGGGCCTAATACTAGATAATTCACCCCTCCACTTT
CASSRGQGLILDNSPLHF
>TRBJ1-2|.|TRBV7-6|.
TGTGCCAGCAGCTTACGGGGAGCCAAAAACTATGGCTACACCTTC
CASSLRGAKNYGYTF
>TRBJ2-2|.|TRBV12-3/TRBV12-4|.
TGTGCCAGCAGTCCCCTGGAAGCCGGGGAGCTGTTTTTT
CASSPLEAGELFF
>TRBJ2-7|few|TRBV6-2/TRBV6-3|.
TGTGCCAGCAGTTACCGGGACACCTACGAGCAGTACTTC
CASSYRDTYEQYF
>TRBJ1-4|.|TRBV3-1/TRBV3-2|.
TGTGCCAGCAGCAAAGCTGGGACGGAGAAACTGTTTTTT
CASSKAGTEKLFF
>TRBJ2-2|.|TRBV9|TRBD1
TGTGCCAGCAGCGTAGTAGGGACAGGGCTAGGCGGGGAGCTGTTTTTT
CASSVVGTGLGGELFF
>TRBJ2-7|.|TRBV2|TRBD2
TGTGCCAGCAGTGAAGGACTAGCGGGAAATGAGCAGTACTTC
CASSEGLAGNEQYF